The clone carrying this T cell receptor (beta chain) has a single count. Its antigen remains unknown. The ends lost 4 bases at V and 2 bases at J; junction bases unmatched: 3. Germline CDR1 reads MNHEY; CDR2 reads SVGAGI. This CDR3 has 14 amino acids. These data are taken from a study of cytomegalovirus exposure and HLA in healthy donors. The PCR made use of 60 Vbeta and 13 Jbeta primers. Produced via immunoSEQ multiplex PCR; TCRdb's table is partial and in-frame only. This table holds 100,000 to 150,000 clones, around 77% found once. Broader study findings: Highly shared variants forming one cluster were likely a sequencing artifact. Later work found most CMV-associated TCR beta chains apparently HLA-restricted.

The clonotype was recovered from a man aged 25 to 45 in good health and CMV-seronegative. The sample comprised PBMCs. The chain joins TRBV6-5 to TRBJ2-7; 9 nucleotides line up with TRBD1. Here the CDR3 reads CASSLGQGAYEQYF. The CDR3 DNA is TGTGCCAGCAGTTTGGGACAGGGAGCCTACGAGCAGTACTTC.